The T cell receptor beta chain under discussion was sequenced for a study of T cells in Graves' hyperthyroidism and ophthalmopathy. Looking at the study overall: Before treatment of any kind, peripheral blood was taken at initial diagnosis.

General observations from the study: In simple terms, a model built on 13 V-J features told ophthalmopathy apart from stable hyperthyroidism. Also found in blood were most expanded thyroid clonotypes above 0.001.

This CDR3 has 16 residues. Looked up from germline, CDR1 is MGHRA and CDR2 is YSYEKL. J gave up 5 bases and V 6 bases, and 15 bases lay outside the gene matches. There were TCR beta CDR3 regions amplified from RNA transcripts. A first-round RT-PCR of the TCR CDR3 used the HTBI primer set. TCRdb independently ran MiXCR on the multiplex PCR reads; one entry per CDR3 protein. The table includes around 240,000 distinct CDR3 sequences, roughly 15% detected once. This clonotype was found many times. Its antigen is not identified. The specimen was blood. This chain connects TRBV4-1 to TRBJ2-7; TRBD1 aligns across 8 bases. The TCR comes from a woman aged 18-29 years with Graves' ophthalmopathy. The CDR3 loop reads CASSPTSRDRLHEQYF. The CDR3 nucleotides are TGCGCCAGCAGTCCAACCTCCCGGGACAGGCTCCACGAGCAGTACTTC.